The T cell receptor (beta chain) under discussion was sequenced for a study of T cells in Graves' hyperthyroidism and ophthalmopathy. The ends were cut back, 6 bases at V and 0 bases at J, with 8 bases in the middle. This CDR3 spans 14 amino acids. Germline loops: CDR1 SGHTA, CDR2 FQGTGA. In this sample, this clonotype turned up a few times. RNA transcripts were the template for amplifying TCR beta CDR3 regions. In the first-round RT-PCR of the TCR CDR3, the HTBI primer set was used. TCRdb analysed the multiplex PCR reads with MiXCR anew, one entry per CDR3 protein. The repertoire consists of 650,000 to 700,000 distinct CDR3 sequences, with approximately 15% occurring once and the leading ten covering 15% to 18%. Those patients with uncontrolled infection, other autoimmune disease, pregnancy or lactation were excluded. Cells are PBMCs isolated from around 9.4 ml of fresh blood.

The sequencing input was blood. The chain is built from TRBV7-3 and TRBJ2-2, with a possible D match to TRBD2 (5 bases). The TCR sequence derives from a man aged 45-65 years with Graves' hyperthyroidism. The DNA of the CDR3 is TGTGCCAGCAGGACGAGGGCGAACACCGGGGAGCTGTTTTTT. It specifies CASRTRANTGELFF.